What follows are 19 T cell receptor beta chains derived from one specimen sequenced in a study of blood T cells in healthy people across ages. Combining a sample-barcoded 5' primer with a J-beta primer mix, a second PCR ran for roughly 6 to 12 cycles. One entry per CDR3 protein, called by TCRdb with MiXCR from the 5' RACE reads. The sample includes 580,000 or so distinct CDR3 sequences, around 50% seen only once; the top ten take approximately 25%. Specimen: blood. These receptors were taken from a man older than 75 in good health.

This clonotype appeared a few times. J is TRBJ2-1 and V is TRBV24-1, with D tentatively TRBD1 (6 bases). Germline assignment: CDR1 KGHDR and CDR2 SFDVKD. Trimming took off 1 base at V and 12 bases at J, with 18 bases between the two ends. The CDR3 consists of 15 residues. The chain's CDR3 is CATSDFGQGLDGQFF. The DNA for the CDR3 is TGTGCCACCAGTGATTTCGGCCAGGGGTTGGACGGGCAGTTCTTC.

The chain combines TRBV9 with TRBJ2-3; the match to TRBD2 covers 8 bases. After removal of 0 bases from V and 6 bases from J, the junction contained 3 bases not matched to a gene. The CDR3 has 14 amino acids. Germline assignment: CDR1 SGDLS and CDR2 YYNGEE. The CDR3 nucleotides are TGTGCCAGCAGCGTAGGACTAGCGAGGGATACGCAGTATTTT. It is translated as CASSVGLARDTQYF.

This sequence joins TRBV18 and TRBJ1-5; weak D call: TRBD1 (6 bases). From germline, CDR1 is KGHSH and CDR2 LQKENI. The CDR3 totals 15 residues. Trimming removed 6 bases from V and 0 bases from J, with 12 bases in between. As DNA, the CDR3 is TGTGCCAGCTCCCCCGGGACACTTAGCAATCAGCCCCAGCATTTT. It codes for CASSPGTLSNQPQHF. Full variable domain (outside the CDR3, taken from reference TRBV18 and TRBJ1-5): NAGVMQNPRHLVRRRGQEARLRCSPMKGHSHVYWYRQLPEEGLKFMVYLQKENIIDESGMPKERFSAEFPKEGPSILRIQQVVRGDSAAYFCASSPGTLSNQPQHFGDGTRLSIL.

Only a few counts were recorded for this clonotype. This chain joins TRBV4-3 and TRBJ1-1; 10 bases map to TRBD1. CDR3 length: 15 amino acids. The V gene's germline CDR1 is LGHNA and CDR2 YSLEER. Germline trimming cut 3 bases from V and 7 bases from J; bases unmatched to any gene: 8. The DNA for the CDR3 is TGCGCCAGCAGCCAGCCCCGGACAGGGGGTAGTGAAGCTTTCTTT. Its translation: CASSQPRTGGSEAFF.

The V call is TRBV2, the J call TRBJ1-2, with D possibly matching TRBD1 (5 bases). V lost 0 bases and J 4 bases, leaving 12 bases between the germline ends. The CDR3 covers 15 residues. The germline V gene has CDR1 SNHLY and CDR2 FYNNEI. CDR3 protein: CASSEARRTPYGYTF. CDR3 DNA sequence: TGTGCCAGCAGTGAAGCGCGTCGGACACCCTATGGCTACACCTTC.

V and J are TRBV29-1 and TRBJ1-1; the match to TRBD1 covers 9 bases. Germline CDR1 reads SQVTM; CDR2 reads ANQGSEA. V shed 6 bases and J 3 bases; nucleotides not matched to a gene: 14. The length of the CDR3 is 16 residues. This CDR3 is CSVNPRGQGFDTEAFF. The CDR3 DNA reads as TGCAGCGTGAATCCGAGGGGACAGGGTTTTGACACTGAAGCTTTCTTT.

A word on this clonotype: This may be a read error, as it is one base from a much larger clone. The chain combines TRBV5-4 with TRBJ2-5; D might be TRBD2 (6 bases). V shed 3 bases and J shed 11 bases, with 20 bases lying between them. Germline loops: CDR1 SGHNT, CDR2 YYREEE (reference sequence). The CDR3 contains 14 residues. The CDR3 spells CASSWMEGYNEQYF. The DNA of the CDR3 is TGTGCCAGCAGCTGGATGGAGGGGTACAATGAGCAGTACTTC.

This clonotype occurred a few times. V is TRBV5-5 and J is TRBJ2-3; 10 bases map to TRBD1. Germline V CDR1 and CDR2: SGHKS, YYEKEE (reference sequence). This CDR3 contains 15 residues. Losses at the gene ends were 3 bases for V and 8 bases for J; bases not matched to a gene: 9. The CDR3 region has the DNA TGTGCCAGCAGCTACCCCGGGACAGGGGTGGTTACGCAGTATTTT. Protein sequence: CASSYPGTGVVTQYF.

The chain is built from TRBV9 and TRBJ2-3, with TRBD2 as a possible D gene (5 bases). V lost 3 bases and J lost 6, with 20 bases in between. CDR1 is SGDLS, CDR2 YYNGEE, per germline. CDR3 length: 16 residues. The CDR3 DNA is TGTGCCAGCAGCGCCCTCCCCTTCTCGGGGAGTGATACGCAGTATTTT. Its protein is CASSALPFSGSDTQYF.

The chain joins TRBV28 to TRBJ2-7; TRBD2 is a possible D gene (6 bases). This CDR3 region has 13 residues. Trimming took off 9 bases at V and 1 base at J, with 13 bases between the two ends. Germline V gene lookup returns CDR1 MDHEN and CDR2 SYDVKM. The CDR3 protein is CASAGLQSYEQYF. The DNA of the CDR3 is TGTGCCAGTGCGGGACTCCAATCCTACGAGCAGTACTTC.

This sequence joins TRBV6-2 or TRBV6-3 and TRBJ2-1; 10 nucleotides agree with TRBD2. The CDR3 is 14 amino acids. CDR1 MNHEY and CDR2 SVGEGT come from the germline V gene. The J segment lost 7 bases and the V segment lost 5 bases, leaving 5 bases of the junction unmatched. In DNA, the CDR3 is TGTGCCAGCAGTAATAGCGGGAGGTCTAATGAGCAGTTCTTC. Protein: CASSNSGRSNEQFF.

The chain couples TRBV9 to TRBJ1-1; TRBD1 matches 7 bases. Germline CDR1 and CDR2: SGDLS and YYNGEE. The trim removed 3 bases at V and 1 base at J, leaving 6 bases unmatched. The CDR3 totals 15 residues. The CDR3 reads CASSAPTGTNTEAFF. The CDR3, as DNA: TGTGCCAGCAGCGCCCCGACAGGGACGAACACTGAAGCTTTCTTT. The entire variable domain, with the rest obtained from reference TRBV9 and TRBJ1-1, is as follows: DSGVTQTPKHLITATGQRVTLRCSPRSGDLSVYWYQQSLDQGLQFLIQYYNGEERAKGNILERFSAQQFPDLHSELNLSSLELGDSALYFCASSAPTGTNTEAFFGQGTRLTVV.

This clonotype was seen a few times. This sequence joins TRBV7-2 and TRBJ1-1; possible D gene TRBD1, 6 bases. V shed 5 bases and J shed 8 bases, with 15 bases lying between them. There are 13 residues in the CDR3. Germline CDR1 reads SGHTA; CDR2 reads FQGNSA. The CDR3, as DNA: TGTGCCAGCAGCGCACAAAGAACAGGGGAAGCTTTCTTT. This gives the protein CASSAQRTGEAFF.

CDR3 nucleotides: TGTGCCAGCAGCTCCCGCCCGGGAGGCGGGGAGCTGTTTTTT. It specifies CASSSRPGGGELFF. This sequence joins TRBV7-3 and TRBJ2-2; 7 nucleotides match TRBD2. CDR3 length equals 14 residues. V shed 4 bases, J shed 7 bases, and the junction held 6 bases outside the gene matches. CDR1 SGHTA and CDR2 FQGTGA come from the germline V gene.

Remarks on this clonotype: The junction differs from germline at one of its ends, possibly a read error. The CDR3 region is CASSPGTSFYDYTF. In nucleotides, the CDR3 is TGTGCCAGCTCACCAGGGACGTCTTTCTATGACTACACCTTC. J is TRBJ1-2 and V is TRBV18; maybe TRBD1 (5 bases). The germline gives CDR1 KGHSH, CDR2 LQKENI. The CDR3 is 14 residues long.

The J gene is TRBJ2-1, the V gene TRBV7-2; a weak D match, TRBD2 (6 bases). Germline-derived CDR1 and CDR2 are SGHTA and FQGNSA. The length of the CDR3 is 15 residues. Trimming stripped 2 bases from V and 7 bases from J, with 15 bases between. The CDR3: CASSLSPGTGNEQFF. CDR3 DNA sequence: TGTGCCAGCAGCTTAAGTCCCGGGACTGGGAATGAGCAGTTCTTC.

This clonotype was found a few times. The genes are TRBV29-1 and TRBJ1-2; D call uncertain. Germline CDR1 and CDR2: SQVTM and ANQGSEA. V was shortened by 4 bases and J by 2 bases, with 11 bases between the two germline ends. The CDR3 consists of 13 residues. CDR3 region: CSVVARENYGYTF. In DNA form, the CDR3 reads TGCAGCGTTGTGGCCAGAGAAAACTATGGCTACACCTTC. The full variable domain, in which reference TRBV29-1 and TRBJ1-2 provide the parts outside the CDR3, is SAVISQKPSRDICQRGTSLTIQCQVDSQVTMMFWYRQQPGQSLTLIATANQGSEATYESGFVIDKFPISRPNLTFSTLTVSNMSPEDSSIYLCSVVARENYGYTFGSGTRLTVV.

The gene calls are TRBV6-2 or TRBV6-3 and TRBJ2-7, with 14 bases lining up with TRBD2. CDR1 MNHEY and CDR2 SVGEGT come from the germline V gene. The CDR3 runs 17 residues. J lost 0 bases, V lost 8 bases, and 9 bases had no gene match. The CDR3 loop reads CASRGTSGGTFSYEQYF. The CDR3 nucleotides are TGTGCCAGCCGTGGGACTAGCGGGGGAACCTTCTCCTACGAGCAGTACTTC.

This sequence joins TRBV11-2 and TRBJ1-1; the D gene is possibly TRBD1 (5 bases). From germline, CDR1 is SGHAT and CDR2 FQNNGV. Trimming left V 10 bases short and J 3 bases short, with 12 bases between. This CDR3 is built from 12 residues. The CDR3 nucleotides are TGTGCCACCCTTCGAGGGGACACTGAAGCTTTCTTT. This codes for CATLRGDTEAFF.